Shown below are 13 T cell receptor beta chains from a single sample sequenced in a study of blood T cell repertoires in COVID-19. The repertoire was sequenced with immunoSEQ multiplex PCR; TCRdb's copy has only in-frame clones and lacks some. The sample holds about 220,000 clones, more than 65% seen once. Source material: peripheral blood. The receptors were sampled from a woman aged 80 or older with acute or convalescent COVID-19.

The CDR3 protein is CASSVDRGGGNQPQHF. As DNA, the CDR3 is TGTGCCAGCAGTGTAGACAGGGGTGGCGGCAATCAGCCCCAGCATTTT. V and J are TRBV6-6 and TRBJ1-5; TRBD1 aligns across 8 bases. V shed 5 bases, J shed 2 bases, and the junction held 8 bases outside the gene matches. CDR3 length: 16 residues. The germline V gene has CDR1 MNHNY and CDR2 SVGAGI (reference sequence).

The chain carries TRBV15 and TRBJ2-4; D gene uncertain. This CDR3 has 14 residues. The germline CDR1 and CDR2 sequences are LNHNV and YYDKDF (reference sequence). V was pared by 4 bases and J by 5 bases, with 12 bases between. The CDR3 DNA reads TGTGCCACCAGCACCAAGAATGCGGAAAACATTCAGTACTTC. It translates to CATSTKNAENIQYF.

The sample holds a few counts of this clone. The identical CDR3 is also encoded by other nucleotide sequences in the sample. CDR3 DNA sequence: TGTGCCAGCTCACCTTCAAGGGGGCTCGGAAACACCATATATTTT. This sequence encodes CASSPSRGLGNTIYF. The chain uses TRBV18 and TRBJ1-3, with TRBD1 matching over 7 bases. CDR3 length equals 15 residues. Germline loops: CDR1 KGHSH, CDR2 LQKENI. V was clipped by 3 bases and J by 4 bases; unmatched bases: 6.

V is TRBV29-1 and J is TRBJ1-3; D not resolved. The germline V and J ends were trimmed by 3 bases and 2 bases, with 11 bases remaining between them. This CDR3 comprises 14 residues. CDR1 and CDR2 (germline): SQVTM, ANQGSEA. The CDR3 loop is CSVDADGTGNTIYF. The CDR3 DNA sequence: TGCAGCGTTGATGCGGACGGGACTGGAAACACCATATATTTT.

In this sample, this clone turned up once. The chain links TRBV5-1 to TRBJ1-6; tentative D call: TRBD1 (5 bases). Germline V gene sequence: CDR1 SGHRS, CDR2 YFSETQ. The CDR3 extends over 18 amino acids. CDR3 coding DNA: TGCGCAAGATATCAGGGAGGAGTTAAAAGCTCCTATAATTCACCCCTCCACTTT. Its protein is CARYQGGVKSSYNSPLHF. Full variable domain (missing parts from reference TRBV5-1 and TRBJ1-6): KAGVTQTPRYLIKTRGQQVTLSCSPISGHRSVSWYQQTPGQGLQFLFEYFSETQRNKGNFPGRFSGRQFSNSRSEMNVSTLELGDSALYLCARYQGGVKSSYNSPLHFGNGTRLTVT.

The rearrangement links TRBV14 to TRBJ1-6, with unresolved D. Germline V gene data show CDR1 as SGHDN and CDR2 as FVKESK. The ends were cut back, 0 bases at V and 6 bases at J, with 9 bases in the middle. This CDR3 comprises 15 residues. Written as DNA, the CDR3 is TGTGCCAGCAGCCAAGAAGGCAGGCCTAATTCACCCCTCCACTTT. It yields the protein CASSQEGRPNSPLHF.

This chain uses TRBV7-2 with TRBJ1-4, with TRBD1 identical over 7 bases. After removal of 4 bases from V and 10 bases from J, the junction contained 3 bases not matched to a gene. The germline V gene has CDR1 SGHTA and CDR2 FQGNSA. There are 12 residues in the CDR3. The CDR3 reads CASSSDRAKLFF. DNA of the CDR3: TGTGCCAGCAGCTCCGACAGGGCAAAACTGTTTTTT.

CDR3 region: CASSCPLGHRANQPQHF. DNA for the CDR3: TGTGCCAGCAGCTGCCCCTTAGGGCACAGGGCAAATCAGCCCCAGCATTTT. The chain couples TRBV7-9 to TRBJ1-5, with D perhaps TRBD1 (6 bases). The CDR3 is 17 amino acids. The germline CDR1 and CDR2 sequences are SEHNR and FQNEAQ (reference sequence). V dropped 4 bases and J dropped 4 bases, with 20 bases sitting between them.

The genes are TRBV5-6 and TRBJ2-5; 12 positions match TRBD1. This CDR3 region has 17 residues. Germline CDR1 SGHDT, CDR2 YYEEEE. V dropped 0 bases and J dropped 1; count of bases not matched to a gene: 4. The CDR3 loop is CASSLGDRGLFQETQYF. The CDR3 DNA reads TGTGCCAGCAGCTTGGGGGACAGGGGGCTTTTCCAAGAGACCCAGTACTTC.

V usage is TRBV5-1 and J usage is TRBJ2-3; perhaps TRBD2 as D (6 bases). Trimming shortened V by 3 bases and J by 8 bases, and 19 bases separated the two germline ends. CDR1 is SGHRS and CDR2 is YFSETQ in the germline V gene. This CDR3 has 15 residues. The CDR3 loop reads CASSYSGTPPGTQYF. CDR3 nucleotides: TGCGCCAGCAGCTACTCCGGGACTCCTCCCGGTACGCAGTATTTT.

DNA of the CDR3: TGTGCCAGCAGCTGGGACACAGGGGAGGCCTACAATGAGCAGTTCTTC. Its protein product is CASSWDTGEAYNEQFF. This chain joins TRBV28 and TRBJ2-1; tentative D call: TRBD1 (7 bases). With 6 bases removed from V and 2 bases from J, the gap between germline ends came to 17 bases. CDR3 size: 16 residues. Germline V CDR1 and CDR2: MDHEN, SYDVKM.

A few counts support this clone. V and J are TRBV7-2 and TRBJ2-5, with D tentatively TRBD2 (6 bases). Trimming removed 1 base from V and 3 bases from J, with 18 bases in between. The CDR3 length is 17 residues. Germline V gene data show CDR1 as SGHTA and CDR2 as FQGNSA. The CDR3 nucleotides are TGTGCCAGCAGCTTAGTAGCTGTACGCGGGGTCGAAGAGACCCAGTACTTC. Translating gives CASSLVAVRGVEETQYF.

The J gene is TRBJ2-5, the V gene TRBV5-6; maybe TRBD2 (6 bases). This CDR3 comprises 16 residues. The ends were cut back, 3 bases at V and 3 bases at J, with 18 bases in the middle. Germline lookup yields CDR1 SGHDT and CDR2 YYEEEE. The CDR3 region is CASSSFKLAGKETQYF. CDR3 nucleotides: TGTGCCAGCAGCTCCTTTAAACTAGCAGGGAAAGAGACCCAGTACTTC.